This T cell receptor (beta chain) was identified during a study of control samples from healthy donors and cancer patients. Here immunoSEQ multiplex PCR was the method, and the copy in TCRdb shows in-frame clones only, minus some. The sample includes 170,000 or so clones, 80% to 95% of them seen just once. Germline CDR1 reads MGHRA; CDR2 reads YSYEKL. V dropped 0 bases and J dropped 1 base, with 9 bases sitting between them. This CDR3 is 15 amino acids long. This receptor was identified in a man in his late teens or twenties in good health. This chain uses TRBV4-1 with TRBJ1-1; no clear D. The specimen sequenced was blood. Here the CDR3 DNA reads TGCGCCAGCAGCCAAGAATTAGACGGGAACACTGAAGCTTTCTTT. Residues: CASSQELDGNTEAFF.